These 20 T cell receptor beta chains were all obtained from the same sample, sequenced in a study of glioma-infiltrating T cells. The iRepertoire nested amplicon-rescue multiplex PCR amplified TCR alpha and beta CDR3s from RNA. TCRdb re-analysed the multiplex PCR reads in MiXCR, keeping a single row per CDR3 protein. This table has roughly 100,000 distinct CDR3 sequences, around 29% appearing once. The specimen was glioma tissue, nonneoplastic brain tissue, or PBMCs (not recorded which). All receptors come from a human donor with low-grade glioma or glioblastoma, undergoing nonglioma brain surgery, or in good health (not recorded which).

This clonotype was picked up many times. This chain joins TRBV6-2 or TRBV6-3 and TRBJ2-1; tentatively, D is TRBD2 (5 bases). V lost 0 bases and J lost 8, with 11 bases in between. This CDR3 has 14 residues. Germline V lookup: CDR1 MNHEY, CDR2 SVGEGT. CDR3 protein: CASSYSSVSDEQFF. The CDR3 DNA reads as TGTGCCAGCAGTTACTCTAGCGTCTCCGATGAGCAGTTCTTC.

To note about this clonotype: A read error is likely, as this CDR3 ends without the conserved phenylalanine or tryptophan. V gene TRBV4-2 combines with J gene TRBJ2-7, with D maybe TRBD2 (5 bases). The CDR3 runs 12 residues. Trimming took off 3 bases at V and 8 bases at J, with 11 bases between the two ends. CDR1 and CDR2 (germline): LGHNA, YNFKEQ. The CDR3 loop is CASSQGDQQQYL. The CDR3 bases are TGTGCCAGCAGCCAGGGAGACCAGCAGCAGTACTTA.

This clonotype has just a few counts. The chain employs TRBV27 and TRBJ2-1; tentatively, D is TRBD1 or TRBD2 (5 bases each). The CDR3 runs 14 residues. Trimming took off 6 bases at V and 11 bases at J, with 20 bases between the two ends. Germline-derived CDR1 and CDR2 are MNHEY and SMNVEV (reference sequence). The CDR3 spells CASSQGRSEGKQFF. Here the CDR3 DNA reads TGTGCCAGCAGCCAAGGGCGTTCCGAGGGGAAGCAGTTCTTC.

CDR3 amino acids: CASSLEGRYEQYF. The CDR3 DNA is TGTGCCAGCAGCTTAGAAGGCCGCTACGAGCAGTACTTC. The V gene is TRBV7-3, the J gene TRBJ2-7; D not resolved. Germline-derived CDR1 and CDR2 are SGHTA and FQGTGA. The CDR3 totals 13 residues. The V end was cut by 2 bases, the J end by 3 bases, with 8 bases between.

This clonotype occurred many times. J is TRBJ2-5 and V is TRBV10-3; 7 positions match TRBD1. The junction had 6 bases not matched to a gene; V was cut back by 10 bases and J by 4 bases. Germline values: CDR1 ENHRY, CDR2 SYGVKD. CDR3 size: 12 residues. CDR3 protein: CATRGTIETQYF. The CDR3 region has the DNA TGTGCCACCAGGGGGACAATAGAGACCCAGTACTTC.

The sample holds a few counts of this clonotype. This chain connects TRBV5-1 to TRBJ1-1, with 11 bases matching TRBD1. The J segment lost 12 bases and the V segment lost 4 bases, leaving 17 bases of the junction unmatched. The CDR3 runs 16 residues. CDR1 and CDR2 (germline): SGHRS, YFSETQ. The CDR3 is CASSPDGQGALSSPFF. The CDR3 region has the DNA TGCGCCAGCAGCCCAGACGGACAGGGGGCTTTATCGTCTCCTTTCTTT.

The sample holds a few counts of this clonotype. This chain connects TRBV10-3 to TRBJ1-4; a weak D match, TRBD1 (5 bases). This CDR3 comprises 14 residues. The V gene lost 6 bases and the J gene lost 8 bases, with 16 bases spanning the gap. The germline V gene has CDR1 ENHRY and CDR2 SYGVKD. The CDR3 region has the DNA TGTGCCATCAGAGGGGAGACCCTAGCCGAAAAACTGTTTTTT. Amino acids: CAIRGETLAEKLFF.

Ten or more counts support this clonotype. The V and J genes are TRBV27 and TRBJ2-7; D is uncertain. The CDR3 totals 14 residues. V was clipped by 2 bases and J by 1 base, with 9 bases between them. Germline CDR1 MNHEY, CDR2 SMNVEV (reference sequence). The CDR3 bases are TGTGCCAGCAGTTTAGGGATTGGTTCCTACGAGCAGTACTTC. Its protein product is CASSLGIGSYEQYF.

The sample holds many counts of this clonotype. V usage is TRBV7-2 and J usage is TRBJ2-7, with a weak D call TRBD1 (6 bases). CDR1 SGHTA and CDR2 FQGNSA come from the germline V gene. Trimming took 1 base from V and 9 from J, leaving 19 bases between them. This CDR3 contains 15 residues. CDR3 in amino acids: CASSLDTGFRSSQYF. The CDR3 bases are TGTGCCAGCAGCTTAGATACAGGGTTTAGATCGTCGCAGTACTTC.

The V gene is TRBV9, the J gene TRBJ2-5; D is perhaps TRBD1 (5 bases). Deletions cut 3 bases from V and 4 bases from J, with 19 bases between. Germline values: CDR1 SGDLS, CDR2 YYNGEE. The length of the CDR3 is 16 residues. The CDR3 region is CASSASPQGPGETQYF. DNA of the CDR3: TGTGCCAGCAGCGCCTCTCCGCAGGGCCCGGGAGAGACCCAGTACTTC.

On this clonotype: A read error is possible here, since a much larger clone lies one base away. The J gene is TRBJ1-3, the V gene TRBV7-6; tentatively, D is TRBD1 (5 bases). This CDR3 contains 15 residues. CDR1 SGHVS and CDR2 FNYEAQ come from the germline V gene. The CDR3 region is CARSLDSGSGNTIYF. The CDR3 coding sequence is TGTGCCCGCAGCTTAGACAGTGGCTCTGGAAACACCATATATTTT.

At least ten counts were recorded for this clonotype. This chain connects TRBV20-1 to TRBJ2-7, with D unresolved. The ends were cut back, 2 bases at V and 7 bases at J, with 9 bases in the middle. Germline V gene lookup returns CDR1 DFQATT and CDR2 SNEGSKA (reference sequence). The CDR3 has 11 amino acids. The CDR3 is CSARLSLEQYF. DNA of the CDR3: TGCAGTGCTAGATTGTCCCTGGAGCAGTACTTC.

This clonotype turned up a few times. The J gene is TRBJ2-1, the V gene TRBV18; 8 nucleotides line up with TRBD2. Germline values: CDR1 KGHSH, CDR2 LQKENI. CDR3 length: 15 residues. After removal of 3 bases from V and 2 bases from J, the junction contained 3 bases not matched to a gene. CDR3 sequence (DNA): TGTGCCAGCTCACCCGGAGCGGGGGCCTACAATGAGCAGTTCTTC. Protein sequence: CASSPGAGAYNEQFF.

This clonotype was seen repeatedly, ten times or more. This chain uses TRBV4-3 with TRBJ1-1, with unresolved D. This CDR3 region has 16 residues. V dropped 0 bases and J dropped 0 bases, with 11 bases sitting between them. Looked up from germline, CDR1 is LGHNA and CDR2 is YSLEER. CDR3 loop: CASSQEGGLMNTEAFF. The CDR3 nucleotides read TGCGCCAGCAGCCAAGAGGGCGGACTTATGAACACTGAAGCTTTCTTT.

Comments on this clonotype: A much more abundant neighbour one base away suggests this may be a read error. J is TRBJ2-4 and V is TRBV7-2, with D unclear. Trimming pared 0 bases from V and 0 bases from J, leaving 12 bases between. This CDR3 contains 17 residues. Germline CDR1 reads SGHTA; CDR2 reads FQGNSA. The DNA of the CDR3 is TGTGCCAGCAGCTTAGCCCTCCGAGACCAAGCCAAAAACATTCAGTACTTC. Translation gives CASSLALRDQAKNIQYF.

This clonotype was seen ten or more times. This chain uses TRBV28 with TRBJ2-6; D is perhaps TRBD2 (6 bases). Germline V lookup: CDR1 MDHEN, CDR2 SYDVKM. Deletions cut 6 bases from V and 4 bases from J, with 13 bases between. The CDR3 is 15 amino acids. The CDR3 sequence: CASRDGGYGANVLTF. The CDR3 DNA reads as TGTGCCAGCAGGGATGGGGGGTACGGGGCCAACGTCCTGACTTTC.

This clonotype was observed at least ten times. This chain uses TRBV4-1 with TRBJ2-5; D may be TRBD1 (5 bases). Germline CDR1 is MGHRA and CDR2 is YSYEKL. This CDR3 region has 13 residues. Trimming removed 1 base from V and 5 bases from J, with 8 bases in between. The CDR3 sequence: CASSQVDIETQYF. The CDR3, as DNA: TGCGCCAGCAGCCAAGTGGACATTGAGACCCAGTACTTC.

The table lists this clonotype with a few counts. This chain's CDR3 is CASSWDRGGTGELFF. For the CDR3, the DNA is TGTGCCAGCAGTTGGGACAGGGGAGGCACCGGGGAGCTGTTTTTT. The chain has TRBV27 and TRBJ2-2, with 10 positions matching TRBD1. CDR3 size: 15 residues. CDR1 is MNHEY, CDR2 SMNVEV, per germline (reference sequence). V lost 4 bases, J lost 4 bases, and 3 bases stayed unmatched.

About this clonotype: A read error may be the cause here, since a much bigger clone is one base away. This chain uses TRBV20-1 with TRBJ2-1; 7 bases agree with TRBD2. CDR3 length equals 12 residues. V trimming: 5 bases; J trimming: 10 bases; junction bases outside the gene matches: 8. CDR1 is DFQATT and CDR2 is SNEGSKA in the germline V gene (reference sequence). CDR3 amino acids: CSARGVPSEQFF. Written as DNA, the CDR3 is TGCAGTGCTCGGGGGGTGCCTTCCGAGCAGTTCTTC.

J is TRBJ2-5 and V is TRBV18; TRBD1 matches at 9 bases. CDR3 size: 16 residues. Germline loops: CDR1 KGHSH, CDR2 LQKENI. V dropped 1 base and J dropped 1; count of bases not matched to a gene: 4. CDR3 nucleotide sequence: TGTGCCAGCTCACCACTAGGACAGGGGTTCCAAGAGACCCAGTACTTC. It translates to CASSPLGQGFQETQYF.